Listed below are T cell receptor beta chains from one sample, sequenced in a study of blood T cell repertoires in COVID-19. Method: immunoSEQ multiplex PCR; TCRdb's copy keeps in-frame clones and lacks some. The data contain about 300,000 clones, over 75% of them singletons. The sample taken for sequencing was PBMCs or T cells enriched from blood (not recorded which). These receptor sequences come from a woman in her thirties who had recovered from COVID-19. Each CDR3 is given without its conserved first and last residue.

V: TRBV4-1
J: TRBJ2-5
CDR3: ASSPRVVETQY

V: TRBV19
J: TRBJ2-5
CDR3: ASSLLPGTKQETQY

V: TRBV6-5
J: TRBJ2-3
CDR3: ASSSGLAGSDTQY

V: TRBV7-2
J: TRBJ1-1
CDR3: ASSPTVMNTEAF

V: TRBV7-9
J: TRBJ1-6
CDR3: ASSLLKLGTGGSSPLH

V: TRBV27
J: TRBJ1-1
CDR3: ASSLYRPLNTEAF

V: TRBV20-1
J: TRBJ2-3
CDR3: SASDLAESTDTQY

V: TRBV20-1
J: TRBJ1-6
CDR3: SASRDRLGSPLH

V: TRBV7-3
J: TRBJ2-3
CDR3: ASSRGGGSTDTQY

V: TRBV27
J: TRBJ1-6
CDR3: ASGGPLGSPLH

V: TRBV11-1
J: TRBJ2-5
CDR3: ASQKTPGQGEETQY

V: TRBV11-3
J: TRBJ2-3
CDR3: ASSRLAGGTDTQY

V: TRBV19
J: TRBJ2-2
CDR3: ASEIAGGETGELF

V: TRBV18
J: TRBJ1-2
CDR3: ASSPPSGTGEGYT

V: TRBV19
J: TRBJ2-7
CDR3: ASRAEGGEQY

V: TRBV4-3
J: TRBJ1-4
CDR3: ASSQDRGLGEKLF

V: TRBV19
J: TRBJ2-1
CDR3: ASRMTNYNEQF

V: TRBV5-6
J: TRBJ2-1
CDR3: ASSLDIRTSGREWNEQF

V: TRBV28
J: TRBJ1-2
CDR3: ASSEAGAGGYGYT

V: TRBV15
J: TRBJ1-5
CDR3: ATSVRQIDNQPQH

V: TRBV15
J: TRBJ1-1
CDR3: ATSRDQYRGDTEAF

V: TRBV15
J: TRBJ1-2
CDR3: ATSRVGGGSGYT

V: TRBV9
J: TRBJ2-1
CDR3: ASSVVGSGGNNEQF

V: TRBV27
J: TRBJ2-1
CDR3: ASSARLAGGANEQF

V: TRBV11-2
J: TRBJ1-6
CDR3: ASTQAATENSPLH

V: TRBV6-1
J: TRBJ2-3
CDR3: ASSENPGLADTQY

V: TRBV11-3
J: TRBJ2-5
CDR3: ASSLGAGAGETQY

V: TRBV6-4
J: TRBJ2-3
CDR3: ASSPDRHTRTDTQY

V: TRBV27
J: TRBJ1-3
CDR3: ASSSDSNTIY

V: TRBV20-1
J: TRBJ2-1
CDR3: SAGDRVEQF

V: TRBV10-3
J: TRBJ1-5
CDR3: AISDRVQPQH

V: TRBV18
J: TRBJ2-4
CDR3: ASSPYAGAIRSNIQY

V: TRBV5-4
J: TRBJ2-5
CDR3: ASSFGVETQY

V: TRBV19
J: TRBJ2-5
CDR3: ASSTPGQGKSETQY

V: TRBV18
J: TRBJ2-1
CDR3: ASSPGTSGSSYNEQF

V: TRBV15
J: TRBJ1-2
CDR3: ATSKSGTEYGYT

V: TRBV3-1/TRBV3-2
J: TRBJ1-2
CDR3: ASSPTRTTLGQGYT

V: TRBV18
J: TRBJ1-1
CDR3: ASSDQGSPTEAF

V: TRBV6-5
J: TRBJ2-7
CDR3: ASSYAGQGGYEQY

V: TRBV7-3
J: TRBJ1-6
CDR3: ASSLTTGDNSPLH

V: TRBV19
J: TRBJ2-2
CDR3: ASRTGANTGELF

V: TRBV7-2
J: TRBJ2-7
CDR3: ASSLSGGTFYEQY

V: TRBV19
J: TRBJ1-1
CDR3: ASSNPGSTEAF

V: TRBV9
J: TRBJ2-1
CDR3: ASSSPVGGGDEQF

V: TRBV6-5
J: TRBJ2-3
CDR3: ASTRLASQY

V: TRBV19
J: TRBJ2-3
CDR3: ASRLALSSTDTQY

V: TRBV6-5
J: TRBJ1-6
CDR3: ASRPESYNSPLH

V: TRBV7-9
J: TRBJ2-3
CDR3: ASSSRTGGWTDTQY

V: TRBV5-1
J: TRBJ2-1
CDR3: ASSLLPGGSYNEQF

V: TRBV2
J: TRBJ2-3
CDR3: ASRGLAGGPNADTQY

V: TRBV11-1
J: TRBJ2-1
CDR3: ASSIAGYYNEQF

V: TRBV4-3
J: TRBJ1-4
CDR3: ASSQGHDLGKLF

V: TRBV10-3
J: TRBJ2-5
CDR3: AISGAGQQETQY

V: TRBV6-5
J: TRBJ2-3
CDR3: ASTVSGGSTDTQY